These 2 T cell receptor beta chains originate from one sample sequenced in a study of T cell responses to AZD1222 COVID-19 vaccine. Clones were sequenced by immunoSEQ multiplex PCR, and TCRdb holds only the in-frame ones, with some missing. This sample carries some 90,000 clones, roughly nine tenths of them seen once, and the ten largest clones take around 1.5%. This specimen consisted of peripheral blood, obtained on day 0 of AZD1222 vaccination. These receptor sequences come from an adult in good health.

Concerning this clone: The sample contains more than one DNA sequence encoding this CDR3. The chain links TRBV6-5 to TRBJ2-7; 7 bases match TRBD1. The germline V gene encodes CDR1 MNHEY and CDR2 SVGAGI. There are 13 residues in the CDR3. Germline trimming cut 2 bases from V and 5 bases from J; bases unmatched to any gene: 3. For the CDR3, the DNA is TGTGCCAGCAGTTACAACAGGGGCCACGAGCAGTACTTC. Amino acid sequence: CASSYNRGHEQYF.

The gene calls are TRBV9 and TRBJ2-2, with TRBD2 identical over 14 bases. Looked up from germline, CDR1 is SGDLS and CDR2 is YYNGEE. Trimming removed 3 bases from V and 8 bases from J; junction bases left unmatched: 6. The CDR3 extends over 16 amino acids. The CDR3 bases are TGTGCCAGCAGCGCCGCGACTAGCGGGAGGGAAGGGGAGCTGTTTTTT. Amino acids: CASSAATSGREGELFF. The full variable domain, with the rest looked up from reference TRBV9 and TRBJ2-2, is DSGVTQTPKHLITATGQRVTLRCSPRSGDLSVYWYQQSLDQGLQFLIQYYNGEERAKGNILERFSAQQFPDLHSELNLSSLELGDSALYFCASSAATSGREGELFFGEGSRLTVL.